This TCR beta chain was recorded in a study of OX40 agonist ivuxolimab in advanced cancers. Study-level points and caveats: Some nonresponders also had low normalized T-cell clonal expansion. Fewer expanded clones were found on average in CD4+ than in CD8+ T cells.

The CDR3 consists of 15 residues. V lost 3 bases to trimming and J lost 4 bases; unmatched junction nucleotides: 7. Germline CDR1 SGHRS, CDR2 YFSETQ. In regard to this clone: The antigen is not known.

TCRdb's table, derived via immunoSEQ multiplex PCR, lists solely in-frame clones and lacks some. The sample lists about 81,000 clones; about 86% were seen once. The chain uses TRBV5-1 and TRBJ1-3; 7 positions agree with TRBD1. Sample: CD4+ or CD8+ T cells sorted from blood, taken in a trial of the OX40 agonist ivuxolimab. The TCR was taken from an adult with an advanced solid tumor such as melanoma, head and neck, liver or kidney cancer. In DNA form, the CDR3 reads TGCGCCAGCAGCTCTAACAGGGGATTGGGAAACACCATATATTTT. This gives the protein CASSSNRGLGNTIYF.